The sequence of this T cell receptor beta chain was determined in a study of T cell responses to AZD1222 COVID-19 vaccine. The data were produced by immunoSEQ multiplex PCR, yet TCRdb's version contains in-frame clones alone and is incomplete. The data hold 75,000 to 90,000 clones, with 70% to 90% observed a single time. With respect to this clone: The antigen remains undetermined.

The CDR3 is 12 amino acids. From germline, CDR1 is SQVTM and CDR2 ANQGSEA. Trimming stripped 8 bases from V and 4 bases from J, with 14 bases between. Study-level points and caveats: Repertoires were collected only later (after the peak T cell response had occurred).

This TCR came from an adult in good health. The chain employs TRBV29-1 and TRBJ1-2, with D unclear. The specimen comprised peripheral blood, sampled on day 0 of AZD1222 vaccination. The DNA for the CDR3 is TGCAGCTTTCGGACTGAAACCTATGGCTACACCTTC. The encoded protein is CSFRTETYGYTF.